This T cell receptor beta chain was sequenced during a study of cytomegalovirus exposure and HLA in healthy donors. About the research overall: An analysis done earlier identified fewer than 140 million unique TCR beta sequences from about 179 million T cells. In terms of ancestry, the Caucasian-associated cluster contained roughly four fifths of the approximately 400 genotyped donors. General study findings and limits: It was only CMV serostatus that was available as immune exposure information. Investigators reported over 150 TCR beta chains as tied to cytomegalovirus.

The length of the CDR3 is 14 residues. V dropped 3 bases and J dropped 3; count of bases not matched to a gene: 7. Per the germline V gene, CDR1 is GTSNPN and CDR2 is SVGIG (reference sequence). With 60 Vbeta and 13 Jbeta primers, the PCR was carried out. Sequenced by immunoSEQ multiplex PCR; TCRdb stores in-frame clones only, minus some. This sample has just over 150,000 clones, with 60% to 80% found just once. This clone showed up just once. Its antigen is not known. The clonotype was recovered from a woman in her 50s in good health and CMV-seropositive. Sequencing was performed on PBMCs. This chain connects TRBV30 to TRBJ1-2, with TRBD1 identical over 7 bases. CDR3 sequence (DNA): TGTGCCTGGAGCTTTGACAGGGTGGACTATGGCTACACCTTC. It yields the protein CAWSFDRVDYGYTF.